One and the same sample provided the 4 T cell receptor beta chains below, sequenced in a study of cytomegalovirus exposure and HLA in healthy donors. With 60 Vbeta and 13 Jbeta primers, the PCR was carried out. The data were produced by immunoSEQ multiplex PCR, yet TCRdb's version contains in-frame clones alone and is incomplete. In the table there are about 180,000 clones, 70% to 85% of which are singletons. Sequencing was done on a sample of PBMCs. The receptors come from a woman aged 40 to 55 in good health and CMV-seronegative.

The rearrangement uses TRBV7-9 and TRBJ2-7; 8 bases are shared with TRBD1. CDR3 length: 15 amino acids. V lost 5 bases and J lost 2; bases outside the gene matches: 8. CDR1 SEHNR and CDR2 FQNEAQ come from the germline V gene (reference sequence). The DNA of the CDR3 is TGTGCCAGCAGCCCCCGGGACAGGTCTACCTACGAGCAGTACTTC. It encodes CASSPRDRSTYEQYF.

This clone was seen a few times. The CDR3 DNA reads TGTGCCATCCAGGAAGGCCGGGGGGCCACTGAAGCTTTCTTT. It translates to CAIQEGRGATEAFF. The J gene is TRBJ1-1, the V gene TRBV10-3, with a weak D call TRBD1 (6 bases). CDR3 size: 14 residues. Trimming removed 8 bases at V and 4 bases at J, with 17 bases between. Germline CDR1 is ENHRY and CDR2 is SYGVKD.

As DNA, the CDR3 is TGCGCCAGCAGCCTGGGCGTCTCCTCTGTTGAGCAGTACTTC. Translating gives CASSLGVSSVEQYF. The V call is TRBV5-1, the J call TRBJ2-7, with D unresolved. CDR3 length: 14 residues. Germline V lookup: CDR1 SGHRS, CDR2 YFSETQ. V was trimmed by 4 bases and J by 7 bases, leaving 18 bases between them.

The CDR3 reads CASRTGLYSNQPQHF. CDR3 bases: TGTGCCAGCAGAACGGGACTCTATAGCAATCAGCCCCAGCATTTT. V and J are TRBV27 and TRBJ1-5; D perhaps matches TRBD1 (5 bases). The CDR3 is made up of 15 amino acids. In germline, CDR1 is MNHEY, CDR2 SMNVEV (reference sequence). V was clipped by 6 bases and J by 0 bases, with 12 bases between them.